This TCR beta chain stems from a study of T-cell reconstitution after alpha-beta-depleted transplantation in children. This CDR3 has 17 residues. Germline loops: CDR1 DFQATT, CDR2 SNEGSKA (reference sequence). The ends lost 1 base at V and 1 base at J; junction bases unmatched: 6. With regard to this clonotype: The antigen is unknown.

Unique molecular identifiers were incorporated during preparation of the TCRbeta library. One entry per CDR3 protein results from TCRdb running MiXCR on the PCR reads. In the table there are about a million distinct CDR3 sequences, roughly 29% of which are singletons. Whole-study findings and limits: Expanded graft clones, several hundred of them, were reportedly the source of alpha-beta T cells about two months after transplant. Some patients' high day-60 TCRbeta diversity was attributed to recipient cells surviving conditioning. T-cell counts and diversity at one year following transplant were attributed mainly to newly produced T cells.

This receptor was identified in a boy younger than two who had a stem cell transplant for SCID, so the T cells may come from the graft donor. Sample: PBMCs, mostly from graft donor cells, taken 360 days after TCRalphabeta/CD19-depleted stem cell transplant. The chain recombines TRBV20-1 with TRBJ2-1, with 11 bases aligning to TRBD2. The CDR3 DNA is TGCAGTGCTAGAGCCTGGGTAGCGGGGGGGTCCTACAATGAGCAGTTCTTC. Its protein is CSARAWVAGGSYNEQFF.